Sequencing of this T cell receptor (beta chain) was carried out in a study of T-cell memory formation after mild COVID-19. About the study: The two donors had largely donor-specific TCR clusters. General study points: Contracting clones, day 15 to 85, had balanced CD4/CD8, and later expanders favored CD4+.

With V trimmed by 0 bases and J by 9 bases, 10 bases remained unmatched. In germline, CDR1 is SGDLS, CDR2 YYNGEE. This CDR3 spans 18 amino acids. TCRdb recomputed calls from the 5' RACE reads with MiXCR, one row per CDR3 protein. The repertoire includes roughly 450,000 distinct CDR3 sequences, 15% to 20% of them detected once, and roughly a fifth sits in the top ten. Concerning this clonotype itself: Its antigen is still unknown.

The receptor comes from a man aged 18 to 30 who had mild COVID-19 (a few samples of this study predate the infection). Cell type and time point are not known. Specimen: PBMCs or a T cell subset sorted from them (not recorded which). The chain links TRBV9 to TRBJ2-1; 15 positions match TRBD2. The CDR3 nucleotides read TGTGCCAGCAGCGTAGTCCCGGGACTAGCGGGGGGCCCAATTGAGCAGTTCTTC. Protein sequence: CASSVVPGLAGGPIEQFF.